Each of the 12 T cell receptor beta chains below was sequenced from the same sample in a study of blood T cell repertoires in COVID-19. TCRdb's copy holds only in-frame clones and misses some; the assay was immunoSEQ multiplex PCR. The sample has around 160,000 clones, roughly 76% seen once; the top ten hold 8% to 9%. The sample comprised peripheral blood. The receptor source for this set is a human donor with acute or convalescent COVID-19. The donor label of this sample is uncertain.

The chain joins TRBV12-3 or TRBV12-4 to TRBJ1-3; D is unresolved. V was cut by 3 bases and J by 3 bases, with 3 bases left in between. This CDR3 is built from 12 residues. The CDR3 protein is CASSFYGNTIYF. The CDR3 DNA reads TGTGCCAGCAGTTTCTATGGAAACACCATATATTTT.

This clone was seen a handful of times. The chain recombines TRBV7-9 with TRBJ2-3, with D perhaps TRBD2 (7 bases). The V gene's germline CDR1 is SEHNR and CDR2 FQNEAQ (reference sequence). The CDR3 loop spans 15 amino acids. V lost 6 bases, J lost 0 bases, and 13 bases lay in between. The CDR3 region is CASRVGGPSTDTQYF. The CDR3 nucleotides are TGTGCCAGCAGGGTCGGGGGGCCTAGCACAGATACGCAGTATTTT.

The V and J genes are TRBV11-1 and TRBJ1-3; D is possibly TRBD1 (5 bases). The CDR3 contains 15 residues. V lost 5 bases, J lost 8 bases, and 19 bases lay in between. Germline V gene sequence: CDR1 SGHAT, CDR2 FQDESV (reference sequence). The CDR3 reads CASSLSGPPGDTIYF. The CDR3, as DNA: TGTGCCAGCAGCCTCTCAGGACCGCCGGGGGACACCATATATTTT.

This chain joins TRBV5-4 and TRBJ2-3, with 11 bases lining up with TRBD2. The trim removed 2 bases at V and 2 bases at J, leaving 7 bases unmatched. This CDR3 has 17 residues. In germline, CDR1 is SGHNT, CDR2 YYREEE (reference sequence). The CDR3 DNA sequence: TGTGCCAGCAGCTTTCGACTAGCGGGGACTACCACAGATACGCAGTATTTT. This encodes CASSFRLAGTTTDTQYF.

The chain carries TRBV6-5 and TRBJ1-2; D call uncertain. The CDR3 totals 15 residues. Trimming pared 0 bases from V and 6 bases from J, leaving 14 bases between. CDR1 is MNHEY, CDR2 SVGAGI, per germline. The CDR3 sequence is CASSYSGGGLNGYTF. The CDR3 DNA follows: TGTGCCAGCAGTTACTCTGGAGGAGGGCTCAATGGCTACACCTTC.

This sequence joins TRBV10-3 and TRBJ1-1; 7 nucleotides agree with TRBD1. The CDR3 contains 13 residues. J was trimmed by 5 bases and V by 11 bases; bases with no gene match: 11. In germline, CDR1 is ENHRY, CDR2 SYGVKD. CDR3 coding DNA: TGTGCCTCCTGGAGGCAGGGGGATACTGAAGCTTTCTTT. It translates to CASWRQGDTEAFF.

This rearrangement joins TRBV4-2 to TRBJ1-2, with 7 bases matching TRBD1. The CDR3 has 15 residues. Trimming cost V 3 bases and J 4 bases; bases outside gene matches: 8. The V gene's germline CDR1 is LGHNA and CDR2 YNFKEQ. DNA for the CDR3: TGTGCCAGCAGCCATGGCACAGGGGAGGCCTATGGCTACACCTTC. Translated, it gives CASSHGTGEAYGYTF.

The chain joins TRBV3-1 (or the pseudogene TRBV3-2) to TRBJ2-3, with D possibly TRBD2 on 5 matching bases. The V gene lost 8 bases and the J gene lost 5 bases, with 17 bases spanning the gap. The CDR3 covers 14 residues. In germline, CDR1 is LGHDT, CDR2 YNNKEL (reference sequence). The CDR3 region is CASSVGIGGDTQYF. The CDR3 DNA reads TGTGCCAGCTCCGTCGGGATTGGAGGAGATACGCAGTATTTT.

Only one count was recorded for this clone. The chain combines TRBV5-1 with TRBJ2-2, with a possible D match to TRBD1 (5 bases). The length of the CDR3 is 16 residues. The ends were cut back, 0 bases at V and 5 bases at J, with 14 bases in the middle. Germline V CDR1 and CDR2: SGHRS, YFSETQ. As DNA, the CDR3 is TGCGCCAGCAGCTTGGGGAGTCAGGGAATGACCGGGGAGCTGTTTTTT. Translated, it gives CASSLGSQGMTGELFF.

This clone was seen a few times. V is TRBV7-6 and J is TRBJ1-6; 8 bases fit TRBD1. After removal of 7 bases from V and 8 bases from J, the junction contained 10 bases not matched to a gene. Germline CDR1 and CDR2: SGHVS and FNYEAQ. The CDR3 runs 15 residues. The CDR3 spells CASTQGQERDSPLHF. The CDR3 DNA reads TGTGCCAGCACCCAGGGACAGGAAAGGGATTCACCCCTCCACTTT.

The chain joins TRBV4-1 to TRBJ1-4; unclear D gene. The V and J ends lost 0 bases and 3 bases respectively, with 11 bases between them. This CDR3 region has 16 residues. Germline-derived CDR1 and CDR2 are MGHRA and YSYEKL. The CDR3 is CASSQESGVANEKLFF. The CDR3 coding sequence is TGCGCCAGCAGCCAAGAGAGTGGTGTAGCTAATGAAAAACTGTTTTTT.

The CDR3 coding sequence is TGTGCCAGCAGCGTAGCCTGGAACAGTCTTAAAGGCTACACCTTC. Protein: CASSVAWNSLKGYTF. The chain joins TRBV9 to TRBJ1-2; D is ambiguous. V lost 0 bases to trimming and J lost 8 bases, with 17 bases between them. This CDR3 is 15 amino acids long. Per germline, CDR1 SGDLS and CDR2 YYNGEE.